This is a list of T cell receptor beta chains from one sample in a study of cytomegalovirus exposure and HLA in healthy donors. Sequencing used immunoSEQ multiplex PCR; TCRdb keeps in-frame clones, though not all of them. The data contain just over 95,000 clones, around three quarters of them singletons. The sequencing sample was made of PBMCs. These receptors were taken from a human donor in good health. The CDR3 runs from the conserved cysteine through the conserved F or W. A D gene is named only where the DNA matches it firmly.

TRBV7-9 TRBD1 CASSAQGGRESGEQFF
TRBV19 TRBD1 CASSLGQGMRETQYF
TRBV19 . CASSISVRSYEQYF
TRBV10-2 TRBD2 CASSEISGSGQETQYF
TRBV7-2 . CASSLVRGYGYTF
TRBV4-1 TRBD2 CASSQDLAGTYEQYF
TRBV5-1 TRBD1 CASSEGQVAYNEQFF
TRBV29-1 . CSVVTDRTYGYTF
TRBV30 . CAWSVQGSDTQYF
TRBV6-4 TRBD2 CASSAQGLADNEQFF